A selection of T cell receptor beta chains follows, all from one sample in a study of cytomegalovirus exposure and HLA in healthy donors. Produced via immunoSEQ multiplex PCR; TCRdb's table is partial and in-frame only. The sample carries more than 95,000 clones, around 70% recorded once. The specimen was PBMCs. The receptors were sampled from a man aged 35 to 55 in good health and CMV-seropositive. The CDR3 runs from the conserved cysteine through the conserved F or W. D genes are given only for firm matches. Some rows have no size entry. The others give once, few or many, or a class for an expanded clone.

CDR3 | DNA | D | size | J | V
CASSEWGDGQPQHF | TGTGCCAGCAGTGAATGGGGAGACGGGCAGCCCCAGCATTTT | - | - | TRBJ1-5 | TRBV25-1
CSVEDRVWAFF | TGCAGCGTTGAAGATCGGGTTTGGGCTTTCTTT | - | - | TRBJ1-1 | TRBV29-1
CASSFDRNYGYTF | TGTGCCAGCAGTTTCGACAGAAACTATGGCTACACCTTC | - | - | TRBJ1-2 | TRBV28
CASSLPQGGMIGAFF | TGTGCCAGCAGTTTACCACAGGGGGGTATGATCGGAGCTTTCTTT | TRBD1 | - | TRBJ1-1 | TRBV28
CASGRNTEAFF | TGTGCTAGTGGGAGAAACACTGAAGCTTTCTTT | - | - | TRBJ1-1 | TRBV12-5
CASVYINEQFF | TGTGCCAGCGTATATATCAATGAGCAGTTCTTC | - | - | TRBJ2-1 | TRBV27
CASSLTVSYEQYF | TGTGCCAGCAGTTTGACAGTCTCCTACGAGCAGTACTTC | - | - | TRBJ2-7 | TRBV28
CASSPGGTGTTEAFF | TGTGCCAGCAGCCCCGGTGGGACAGGGACCACTGAAGCTTTCTTT | TRBD1 | - | TRBJ1-1 | TRBV7-2
CASSLGAGVSEREQYF | TGTGCCAGCAGCTTAGGAGCGGGAGTAAGCGAGAGGGAGCAGTACTTC | TRBD2 | - | TRBJ2-7 | TRBV7-2
CASSQAGGLRHDYTF | TGCGCCAGCAGCCAGGCAGGGGGCTTACGTCATGACTACACCTTC | TRBD1 | - | TRBJ1-2 | TRBV4-1
CASAPGQETQYF | TGCGCCAGCGCGCCGGGGCAAGAGACCCAGTACTTC | - | - | TRBJ2-5 | TRBV10-1
CAWMTRGGRTDTQYF | TGTGCCTGGATGACCCGCGGGGGGCGCACAGATACGCAGTATTTT | TRBD2 | - | TRBJ2-3 | TRBV30
CASSPLFGRAFKYTDTQYF | TGTGCCAGCAGTCCCTTATTTGGGAGGGCCTTCAAGTACACAGATACGCAGTATTTT | TRBD2 | - | TRBJ2-3 | TRBV27
CASSVGAVQEVEKLFF | TGTGCCAGCAGCGTAGGGGCGGTACAGGAAGTAGAAAAACTGTTTTTT | - | once | TRBJ1-4 | TRBV9
CASSLGRLAGEQYF | TGTGCCAGCAGCTTAGGGAGACTAGCTGGTGAGCAGTACTTC | TRBD2 | few | TRBJ2-5 | TRBV11-1
CASSFDRDNEKLFF | TGTGCCAGCAGTTTCGACAGAGATAATGAAAAACTGTTTTTT | - | - | TRBJ1-4 | TRBV27
CAIGLGSYGYTF | TGTGCCATTGGCCTGGGGAGCTATGGCTACACCTTC | - | - | TRBJ1-2 | TRBV19
CATSSDSPLADLAQYF | TGTGCCACCAGCAGTGATTCCCCTTTAGCGGACCTTGCGCAGTACTTC | - | - | TRBJ2-7 | TRBV15
CATSRDRAGSYGYTF | TGTGCCACCAGCAGAGATAGGGCGGGTTCCTATGGCTACACCTTC | - | few | TRBJ1-2 | TRBV15
CASSETGGQVYEQYF | TGTGCCAGCAGTGAAACGGGGGGACAGGTTTACGAGCAGTACTTC | - | - | TRBJ2-7 | TRBV2
CASSQGWQEAQYF | TGTGCCAGTAGTCAAGGATGGCAAGAGGCCCAGTACTTC | - | - | TRBJ2-5 | TRBV19
CATSTGPSGNTIYF | TGTGCCACCTCGACAGGGCCCTCTGGAAACACCATATATTTT | TRBD1 | - | TRBJ1-3 | TRBV6-1
CASSEAGTAGTEAFF | TGTGCCAGCAGTGAAGCCGGCACCGCGGGGACTGAAGCTTTCTTT | - | - | TRBJ1-1 | TRBV6-1
CASSSIGQGAYEQYF | TGTGCCAGCAGTTCAATCGGACAGGGGGCCTACGAGCAGTACTTC | TRBD1 | - | TRBJ2-7 | TRBV28
CASSDRETSPLHF | TGTGCCAGCAGTGACAGGGAAACGTCACCCCTCCACTTT | - | - | TRBJ1-6 | TRBV6-1
CASSPRKGGTLYNEQFF | TGTGCCAGCAGCCCCAGGAAGGGGGGGACGTTATACAATGAGCAGTTCTTC | - | - | TRBJ2-1 | TRBV11-1
CASSGRPTGELFF | TGCGCCAGCAGCGGGAGGCCCACCGGGGAGCTGTTTTTT | - | - | TRBJ2-2 | TRBV5-1
CASSIALAGSYEQYF | TGTGCCAGTAGTATAGCCCTAGCGGGTAGCTACGAGCAGTACTTC | TRBD2 | - | TRBJ2-7 | TRBV19
CASSLRLAGGMMSSYNEQFF | TGTGCCAGCAGCCTCCGACTAGCGGGGGGCATGATGAGCTCCTACAATGAGCAGTTCTTC | TRBD2 | - | TRBJ2-1 | TRBV7-8
CASQGVHTYNEQFF | TGTGCCAGCCAGGGGGTCCACACCTACAATGAGCAGTTCTTC | TRBD1 | - | TRBJ2-1 | TRBV28
CASITGGTGEQYF | TGTGCCAGCATTACAGGGGGCACAGGCGAGCAGTACTTC | TRBD1 | - | TRBJ2-7 | TRBV6-5
CASKKRTDFSGNTIYF | TGTGCCAGTAAAAAGAGGACAGACTTCTCTGGAAACACCATATATTTT | - | - | TRBJ1-3 | TRBV19
CASSFLDGGTEAFF | TGTGCCAGCAGCTTTCTGGATGGAGGCACTGAAGCTTTCTTT | - | once | TRBJ1-1 | TRBV7-8
CASSTGETQYF | TGCGCCAGCAGTACGGGAGAGACCCAGTACTTC | - | few | TRBJ2-5 | TRBV10-1
CASSHPDRANSYEQYF | TGCGCCAGCAGCCACCCGGACAGGGCGAACTCCTACGAGCAGTACTTC | TRBD1 | - | TRBJ2-7 | TRBV5-1
CASSPPGGAQYF | TGTGCCAGTAGTCCTCCTGGGGGGGCCCAGTACTTC | TRBD2 | - | TRBJ2-5 | TRBV19
CASSRELAGEETQYF | TGCGCCAGCTCCCGGGAGCTAGCGGGAGAAGAGACCCAGTACTTC | TRBD2 | - | TRBJ2-5 | TRBV5-1
CAWSEQHGYTF | TGTGCCTGGAGTGAACAGCATGGCTACACCTTC | - | - | TRBJ1-2 | TRBV30
CASSIREAHYEQYF | TGTGCCAGTAGTATTCGAGAGGCCCACTACGAGCAGTACTTC | - | - | TRBJ2-7 | TRBV19
CASSRQGKSNYGYTF | TGTGCCAGCAGCAGACAGGGGAAATCTAACTATGGCTACACCTTC | TRBD1 | once | TRBJ1-2 | TRBV6-5
CASSSTSGASTDTQYF | TGTGCCAGCAGTTCCACTAGCGGGGCTAGCACAGATACGCAGTATTTT | TRBD2 | - | TRBJ2-3 | TRBV28
CASSPPLDRGSGNTIYF | TGTGCCAGCAGCCCACCTCTCGACCGAGGCTCTGGAAACACCATATATTTT | - | - | TRBJ1-3 | TRBV7-9
CASSLSGGGKSTEAFF | TGTGCCAGCAGCTTATCAGGCGGGGGCAAGTCAACTGAAGCTTTCTTT | - | - | TRBJ1-1 | TRBV7-8
CASTTTSGGYQETQYF | TGTGCCAGCACCACCACTAGCGGGGGGTACCAAGAGACCCAGTACTTC | TRBD2 | - | TRBJ2-5 | TRBV27
CASSDSSYEQYF | TGTGCCAGCAGTGACAGCTCCTACGAGCAGTACTTC | - | - | TRBJ2-7 | TRBV6-1
CASSLGQNTGELFF | TGTGCCAGCAGCTTAGGTCAGAACACCGGGGAGCTGTTTTTT | - | - | TRBJ2-2 | TRBV11-2
CAAQTRDRGTYGYTF | TGTGCCGCACAAACCAGGGACAGGGGGACCTATGGCTACACCTTC | TRBD1 | - | TRBJ1-2 | TRBV28
CASRRAGGLDNQPQHF | TGTGCCAGTAGGAGGGCAGGGGGTTTGGACAATCAGCCCCAGCATTTT | TRBD1 | - | TRBJ1-5 | TRBV19
CASSDGKRRTGELFF | TGTGCCAGCAGCGACGGGAAGCGTAGGACCGGGGAGCTGTTTTTT | - | - | TRBJ2-2 | TRBV7-8
CASSLGGLADTQYF | TGTGCCAGCAGCTTAGGTGGCCTAGCAGATACGCAGTATTTT | - | once | TRBJ2-3 | TRBV7-2
CASSVRTSGSADTQYF | TGTGCCAGCAGCGTACGGACTAGCGGGAGCGCAGATACGCAGTATTTT | TRBD2 | - | TRBJ2-3 | TRBV9
CAISEGRGGNTEAFF | TGTGCCATCAGTGAAGGGAGGGGGGGGAACACTGAAGCTTTCTTT | - | - | TRBJ1-1 | TRBV10-3
CASGFGVGYNEQFF | TGTGCTAGTGGTTTTGGCGTCGGGTACAATGAGCAGTTCTTC | - | - | TRBJ2-1 | TRBV12-5
CSVVGRGTYEQYF | TGCAGCGTTGTCGGCAGGGGAACCTACGAGCAGTACTTC | - | - | TRBJ2-7 | TRBV29-1
CASSLVPGELFF | TGCGCCAGCTCGCTAGTGCCCGGGGAGCTGTTTTTT | - | medium-sized | TRBJ2-2 | TRBV5-1
CASSVGAGVGNTIYF | TGTGCCAGCAGCGTAGGGGCAGGGGTAGGAAACACCATATATTTT | - | few | TRBJ1-3 | TRBV9
CASSRGRGSNQPQHF | TGTGCCAGCAGTAGGGGGCGCGGGAGCAATCAGCCCCAGCATTTT | TRBD1 | - | TRBJ1-5 | TRBV6-5